This T cell receptor beta chain was sequenced in a study of shared clonotypes between healthy human individuals. This clone appeared many times. The antigen remains unidentified. Findings and caveats of the study: In having few donors, the study represented limited genetic and exposure-history diversity. Naive subsets typically showed greater estimated richness than memory subsets.

Those who donated were healthy HIV-negative adults, with no recent acute infections or vaccinations reported. CDR3 size: 11 residues. CDR1 is MRHNA, CDR2 SNTAGT, per germline. V was clipped by 0 bases and J by 3 bases, with 0 bases between them. Measured with immunoSEQ multiplex PCR; TCRdb has only the in-frame clones, and not every one. The data show 550,000 to 850,000 clones, around 74% seen once. The chain recombines TRBV6-4 with TRBJ2-7; D gene unclear. The receptor comes from a young woman in good health. Sequenced input: memory CD4+ T cells sorted from blood. Subset indicated: CD45RA-negative fraction. The CDR3 here is CASSDSYEQYF. The CDR3, as DNA: TGTGCCAGCAGTGACTCCTACGAGCAGTACTTC.